The rows below give T cell receptor beta chains drawn from one sample of a study of regulatory T cells in long-lasting Graves disease. TCRdb reanalysed the multiplex PCR reads using MiXCR and keeps one entry per CDR3 protein. The sample carries 200,000 to 250,000 distinct CDR3 sequences, approximately 19% recorded once. This sample also belongs to another study, concerning T cells in Graves' hyperthyroidism and ophthalmopathy.

Source: peripheral blood mononuclear cells (PBMCs), taken at new diagnosis, from a patient treated with antithyroid drugs. The receptors originated from a woman aged 25 to 39 with Graves disease. CDR3s include the opening cysteine and the closing phenylalanine or tryptophan. Each record gives: V gene, D gene, clone size, J gene, CDR3 DNA, CDR3 protein. The D gene is left open where the match is weak. The listing skips clone size in some rows; elsewhere it reads once, few, many or a size class.

v_gene: TRBV2; d_gene: TRBD2; abundance: many; j_gene: TRBJ2-5; CDR3nt: TGTGCCAGCAGTGGGGGACTAGCGGGAGTAGAGACCCAGTACTTC; CDR3aa: CASSGGLAGVETQYF
v_gene: TRBV2; d_gene: -; abundance: many; j_gene: TRBJ1-4; CDR3nt: TGTGCCAGCAGTGACGGTGGTTTCAGCGAAAAACTGTTTTTT; CDR3aa: CASSDGGFSEKLFF
v_gene: TRBV18; d_gene: -; abundance: many; j_gene: TRBJ2-1; CDR3nt: TGTGCCAGCTCACCACGTAAGGCTGGCTACAATGAGCAGTTCTTC; CDR3aa: CASSPRKAGYNEQFF
v_gene: TRBV6-5; d_gene: TRBD2; abundance: many; j_gene: TRBJ2-7; CDR3nt: TGTGCCAGCAGTTCGGGCCGGGGGCTTCGTACTAGCGGTTCCTCCTACGAGCAGTACTTC; CDR3aa: CASSSGRGLRTSGSSYEQYF
v_gene: TRBV28; d_gene: -; abundance: -; j_gene: TRBJ2-5; CDR3nt: TGTGCCAGCAGTTTATCGGGTAGAGAGACCCAGTACTTC; CDR3aa: CASSLSGRETQYF
v_gene: TRBV7-9; d_gene: TRBD1; abundance: -; j_gene: TRBJ1-2; CDR3nt: TGTGCCAGCAGCCCCGGGACAGGGGAGGGCTACACCTTC; CDR3aa: CASSPGTGEGYTF
v_gene: TRBV10-3; d_gene: -; abundance: -; j_gene: TRBJ1-1; CDR3nt: TGTGCCATCAGTGAGTCTGTGGAAGCTTTCTTT; CDR3aa: CAISESVEAFF
v_gene: TRBV20-1; d_gene: -; abundance: many; j_gene: TRBJ1-2; CDR3nt: TGCAGTGCTAGCACAGAGGGCTATGGCTACACCTTC; CDR3aa: CSASTEGYGYTF
v_gene: TRBV7-2; d_gene: TRBD1; abundance: many; j_gene: TRBJ2-7; CDR3nt: TGTGCCAGCAGCTCCCCCCGTGCAGGGGGCTTCCCTCAGGATTACGAGCAGTACTTC; CDR3aa: CASSSPRAGGFPQDYEQYF
v_gene: TRBV6-5; d_gene: TRBD2; abundance: many; j_gene: TRBJ2-2; CDR3nt: TGTGCCAGCAGTTACTCTTCCGGGGGGGCGGCCGGGGAGCTGTTTTTT; CDR3aa: CASSYSSGGAAGELFF
v_gene: TRBV28; d_gene: TRBD1; abundance: many; j_gene: TRBJ1-1; CDR3nt: TGTGCCAGCAGTCTGACAGGGGGCGATGAAGCTTTCTTT; CDR3aa: CASSLTGGDEAFF
v_gene: TRBV2; d_gene: -; abundance: -; j_gene: TRBJ2-1; CDR3nt: TGTGCCAGCAGTGATGATGGGGCTTACAGTGAGCAGTTCTTC; CDR3aa: CASSDDGAYSEQFF
v_gene: TRBV7-9; d_gene: -; abundance: many; j_gene: TRBJ2-1; CDR3nt: TGTGCCAGCAGCTTAGAGTTATCAAAAGAGTTCTTC; CDR3aa: CASSLELSKEFF
v_gene: TRBV11-2; d_gene: -; abundance: many; j_gene: TRBJ1-1; CDR3nt: TGTGCCAGCAGCTTAGAGGGGGACACTGAAGCTTTCTTT; CDR3aa: CASSLEGDTEAFF
v_gene: TRBV28; d_gene: -; abundance: many; j_gene: TRBJ2-7; CDR3nt: TGTGCCAGCAGTTTGGTACAACGCCCCAGGGTAGGGGATTCCTACGAGCAGTACTTC; CDR3aa: CASSLVQRPRVGDSYEQYF
v_gene: TRBV30; d_gene: TRBD1; abundance: many; j_gene: TRBJ1-2; CDR3nt: TGTGCCTGGAGTACAGGGGGAGACTATGGCTACACCTTC; CDR3aa: CAWSTGGDYGYTF
v_gene: TRBV15; d_gene: TRBD2; abundance: many; j_gene: TRBJ2-1; CDR3nt: TGTGCCACCAGCAGAGAGCGGGAGTTCAATGAGCAGTTCTTC; CDR3aa: CATSREREFNEQFF
v_gene: TRBV28; d_gene: TRBD1; abundance: many; j_gene: TRBJ1-4; CDR3nt: TGTGCCAGCAGCCTGGACAGGGTATATGAAAAACTGTTTTTT; CDR3aa: CASSLDRVYEKLFF
v_gene: TRBV12-3/TRBV12-4; d_gene: -; abundance: many; j_gene: TRBJ1-3; CDR3nt: TGTGCCAGCAGTTTTGGGGGAGCTGGAAACACCATATATTTT; CDR3aa: CASSFGGAGNTIYF
v_gene: TRBV19; d_gene: -; abundance: many; j_gene: TRBJ2-3; CDR3nt: TGTGCCAGTAGTGTCTACCCCCCCGCCCCTCGGGGCACAGATACGCAGTATTTT; CDR3aa: CASSVYPPAPRGTDTQYF
v_gene: TRBV4-1; d_gene: TRBD1; abundance: few; j_gene: TRBJ1-2; CDR3nt: TGCGCCAGCAGCCAAGAGCGGGACAGGGGAGAGGGCTACACCTTC; CDR3aa: CASSQERDRGEGYTF
v_gene: TRBV15; d_gene: -; abundance: many; j_gene: TRBJ1-1; CDR3nt: TGTGCCACCAGCCCCACCGGGACAATGAACACTGAAGCTTTCTTT; CDR3aa: CATSPTGTMNTEAFF